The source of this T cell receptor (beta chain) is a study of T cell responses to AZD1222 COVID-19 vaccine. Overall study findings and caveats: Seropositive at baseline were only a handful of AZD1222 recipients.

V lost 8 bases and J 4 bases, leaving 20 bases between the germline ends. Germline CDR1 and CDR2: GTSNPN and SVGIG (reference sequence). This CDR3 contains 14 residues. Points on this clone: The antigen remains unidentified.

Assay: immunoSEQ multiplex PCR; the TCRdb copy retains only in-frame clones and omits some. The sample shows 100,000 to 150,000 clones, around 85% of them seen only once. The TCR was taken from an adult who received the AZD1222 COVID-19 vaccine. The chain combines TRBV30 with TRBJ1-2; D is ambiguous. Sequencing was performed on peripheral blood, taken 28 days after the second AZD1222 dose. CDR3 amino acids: CARSEGSGVYGYTF. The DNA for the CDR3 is TGTGCCCGCTCCGAAGGCAGCGGGGTCTATGGCTACACCTTC.